The 21 T cell receptor beta chains below come from one sample, sequenced in a study of blood T cell repertoires in COVID-19. Profiling relied on immunoSEQ multiplex PCR, and the TCRdb table lists in-frame clones only, not all of them. The repertoire holds fewer than 120,000 clones, with 82% as singletons. The sequenced sample was peripheral blood. Receptors originate from a woman aged 55-75 years with acute or convalescent COVID-19.

The chain recombines TRBV5-1 with TRBJ2-7, with 10 bases lining up with TRBD2. This CDR3 comprises 15 residues. Germline CDR1 SGHRS, CDR2 YFSETQ. J gave up 9 bases and V 0 bases, and 9 bases lay outside the gene matches. CDR3 DNA sequence: TGCGCCAGCAGCTTGGGGACTAGCGGCCACCTGGGGCAGTACTTC. Amino acid sequence: CASSLGTSGHLGQYF.

The chain recombines TRBV30 with TRBJ2-2; the D gene is possibly TRBD1 (5 bases). V was cut by 4 bases and J by 5 bases, with 14 bases left in between. This CDR3 has 14 residues. Germline V CDR1 and CDR2: GTSNPN, SVGIG (reference sequence). CDR3 bases: TGTGCCTGGAAAGGGGTTTTTGTGACCGGGGAGCTGTTTTTT. This codes for CAWKGVFVTGELFF.

The CDR3 coding sequence is TGTGCCAGCAGTCTGGACAGGGTCCGGCGTTTTTCACCCCTCCACTTT. This sequence encodes CASSLDRVRRFSPLHF. This rearrangement joins TRBV6-2 or TRBV6-3 to TRBJ1-6; TRBD1 agrees at 8 bases. Per the germline V gene, CDR1 is MNHEY and CDR2 is SVGEGT. The CDR3 is 16 amino acids. The V segment lost 5 bases and the J segment 9 bases; nucleotides outside the gene matches: 12.

Only a few counts were recorded for this clone. The chain recombines TRBV5-1 with TRBJ2-3; D unclear. This CDR3 has 15 amino acids. V lost 1 base and J lost 1, with 10 bases in between. The germline CDR1 and CDR2 sequences are SGHRS and YFSETQ. The CDR3 region has the DNA TGCGCCAGCAGCTTGCAATCAGGTGGCACAGATACGCAGTATTTT. Translation: CASSLQSGGTDTQYF.

The chain carries TRBV6-2 or TRBV6-3 and TRBJ1-2; TRBD1 agrees at 7 bases. Trimming took 2 bases from V and 2 from J; bases not matched to a gene: 8. The germline V gene has CDR1 MNHEY and CDR2 SVGEGT. CDR3 length equals 16 residues. The CDR3 here is CASSYVGTARNYGYTF. Written as DNA, the CDR3 is TGTGCCAGCAGTTACGTCGGGACAGCGAGAAACTATGGCTACACCTTC.

The chain has TRBV28 and TRBJ2-5; D not resolved. V lost 2 bases, J lost 0 bases, and 10 bases lay in between. The V gene's germline CDR1 is MDHEN and CDR2 SYDVKM. The CDR3 length is 15 residues. The CDR3 sequence: CASSLPHTYQETQYF. The DNA of the CDR3 is TGTGCCAGCAGTTTACCCCACACGTACCAAGAGACCCAGTACTTC.

The chain combines TRBV20-1 with TRBJ2-2; D unresolved. The CDR3 runs to 11 residues. Trimming took off 4 bases at V and 7 bases at J, with 7 bases between the two ends. Germline V gene lookup returns CDR1 DFQATT and CDR2 SNEGSKA (reference sequence). The CDR3 DNA reads TGCAGTGCTATCCTCCGCGGGGAGCTGTTTTTT. It encodes CSAILRGELFF.

The chain employs TRBV28 and TRBJ1-2, with 7 nucleotides matching TRBD1. CDR3 length: 13 amino acids. J was trimmed by 3 bases and V by 10 bases; bases with no gene match: 8. Germline values: CDR1 MDHEN, CDR2 SYDVKM. The chain's CDR3 is CATLRTGDYGYTF. The CDR3 DNA is TGTGCCACCCTACGTACAGGGGACTATGGCTACACCTTC.

This chain uses TRBV19 with TRBJ2-2; D remains unclear. The length of the CDR3 is 13 residues. Germline CDR1 and CDR2: LNHDA and SQIVND (reference sequence). The V and J ends lost 5 bases and 4 bases respectively, with 8 bases between them. CDR3 bases: TGTGCCAGTAGTCAAACAACCACCGGGGAGCTGTTTTTT. This encodes CASSQTTTGELFF.

This chain joins TRBV6-2 or TRBV6-3 and TRBJ1-1, with 8 bases fitting TRBD1. CDR1 and CDR2 from the germline V gene are MNHEY and SVGEGT. Unmatched junction bases numbered 6, after V lost 2 bases and J lost 1 base. The CDR3 totals 16 residues. The CDR3 protein is CASSYRQGAGNTEAFF. CDR3 DNA: TGTGCCAGCAGTTACCGCCAGGGGGCCGGGAACACTGAAGCTTTCTTT.

This clone showed up just a few times. V and J are TRBV4-3 and TRBJ1-1; tentative D call: TRBD1 (6 bases). Germline values: CDR1 LGHNA, CDR2 YSLEER. The germline V and J ends were trimmed by 0 bases and 2 bases, with 13 bases remaining between them. This CDR3 spans 16 amino acids. In nucleotides, the CDR3 is TGCGCCAGCAGCCAAGATAGGGCAGGGGCCAACACTGAAGCTTTCTTT. This sequence encodes CASSQDRAGANTEAFF.

There are a few counts of this clone. The rearrangement uses TRBV6-1 and TRBJ1-5, with a possible D match to TRBD1 (6 bases). V lost 2 bases, J lost 7 bases, and 18 bases lay in between. Germline CDR1 reads MNHNS; CDR2 reads SASEGT. The CDR3 is made up of 16 amino acids. Here the CDR3 reads CASSEMGQSVGQPQHF. In DNA, the CDR3 is TGTGCCAGCAGTGAAATGGGACAATCGGTCGGGCAGCCCCAGCATTTT.

CDR3: CASRDSLNTEAFF. The CDR3 nucleotides are TGTGCCAGTAGGGACAGTTTGAACACTGAAGCTTTCTTT. The rearrangement links TRBV19 to TRBJ1-1; D is possibly TRBD1 (6 bases). The CDR3 is 13 amino acids. CDR1 is LNHDA and CDR2 is SQIVND in the germline V gene (reference sequence). With 6 bases removed from V and 0 bases from J, the gap between germline ends came to 8 bases.

This chain links TRBV2 with TRBJ2-1; 11 nucleotides line up with TRBD2. CDR3 length: 14 amino acids. Germline V gives CDR1 SNHLY, CDR2 FYNNEI. V lost 6 bases and J lost 8; bases outside the gene matches: 6. The CDR3 sequence: CASRVGTSGDEQFF. DNA of the CDR3: TGTGCCAGCAGGGTCGGGACTAGCGGCGATGAGCAGTTCTTC.

This clone was seen only a few times. This chain uses TRBV30 with TRBJ1-5; 9 bases are a match to TRBD1. Trimming removed 0 bases from V and 6 bases from J; junction bases left unmatched: 9. CDR1 is GTSNPN, CDR2 SVGIG, per germline (reference sequence). CDR3 length: 16 amino acids. CDR3 nucleotides: TGTGCCTGGAGTGTAAATAACGGACAGGGGTCTCAGCCCCAGCATTTT. This encodes CAWSVNNGQGSQPQHF.

This clone was counted only a few times. The same CDR3 is also encoded by other DNA sequences in this sample. The V gene is TRBV4-3, the J gene TRBJ2-5, with D unclear. There are 15 residues in the CDR3. Germline CDR1 is LGHNA and CDR2 is YSLEER. V lost 0 bases, J lost 2 bases, and 10 bases lay in between. CDR3 sequence (DNA): TGCGCCAGCAGCCAAGAGTTCGGTCAACAAGAGACCCAGTACTTC. It yields the protein CASSQEFGQQETQYF.

The chain employs TRBV7-9 and TRBJ2-5; 9 bases are shared with TRBD1. From germline, CDR1 is SEHNR and CDR2 FQNEAQ (reference sequence). The CDR3 is made up of 15 amino acids. V dropped 4 bases and J dropped 5; count of bases not matched to a gene: 8. The CDR3 DNA reads as TGTGCCAGCAGCTCTCGGACAGGGGTTGGGGAGACCCAGTACTTC. Translated: CASSSRTGVGETQYF.

The V gene is TRBV5-4, the J gene TRBJ2-7; TRBD1 agrees at 9 bases. In germline, CDR1 is SGHNT, CDR2 YYREEE (reference sequence). The V and J ends lost 4 bases and 4 bases, in that order; junction bases with no gene match: 12. This CDR3 comprises 16 residues. This CDR3 is CASSIIGTGQSYEQYF. The DNA of the CDR3 is TGTGCCAGCAGCATCATCGGGACAGGGCAGTCGTACGAGCAGTACTTC.

This rearrangement joins TRBV18 to TRBJ1-3, with D unresolved. Trimming shortened V by 2 bases and J by 0 bases, and 8 bases separated the two germline ends. This CDR3 has 15 residues. Germline CDR1 reads KGHSH; CDR2 reads LQKENI. The CDR3 sequence: CASSPSGSSGNTIYF. CDR3 nucleotide sequence: TGTGCCAGCTCACCATCCGGGAGCTCTGGAAACACCATATATTTT.

In regard to this clone: This sample also contains other DNA sequences that code for the same CDR3. The J gene is TRBJ2-5, the V gene TRBV7-3; tentatively, D is TRBD2 (7 bases). Germline CDR1 SGHTA, CDR2 FQGTGA. The CDR3 contains 13 residues. V lost 5 bases and J 5 bases, leaving 12 bases between the germline ends. This CDR3 is CASSPRGGETQYF. The CDR3 DNA sequence: TGTGCCAGCAGCCCCCGCGGGGGCGAGACCCAGTACTTC.

This sequence joins TRBV3-1 (or the pseudogene TRBV3-2) and TRBJ2-4; D may be TRBD2 (6 bases). Germline V CDR1 and CDR2: LGHDT, YNNKEL (reference sequence). The CDR3 is 14 amino acids. V was cut by 1 base and J by 9 bases, with 13 bases left in between. In nucleotides, the CDR3 is TGTGCCAGCAGCCAAGGGGACTCGGGCGGCATTCAGTACTTC. Amino acids: CASSQGDSGGIQYF.